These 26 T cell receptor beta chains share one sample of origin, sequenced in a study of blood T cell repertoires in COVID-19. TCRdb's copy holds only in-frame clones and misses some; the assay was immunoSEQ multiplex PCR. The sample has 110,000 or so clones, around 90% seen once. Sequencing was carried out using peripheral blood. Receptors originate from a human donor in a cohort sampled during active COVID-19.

The CDR3 sequence is CASSGERTGMNTQYF. The CDR3 bases are TGTGCCAGCAGTGGCGAGAGGACAGGGATGAATACGCAGTATTTT. The genes are TRBV2 and TRBJ2-3, with 8 bases identical to TRBD1. V gave up 4 bases and J gave up 7 bases; unmatched junction bases: 10. Germline values: CDR1 SNHLY, CDR2 FYNNEI. This CDR3 region has 15 residues.

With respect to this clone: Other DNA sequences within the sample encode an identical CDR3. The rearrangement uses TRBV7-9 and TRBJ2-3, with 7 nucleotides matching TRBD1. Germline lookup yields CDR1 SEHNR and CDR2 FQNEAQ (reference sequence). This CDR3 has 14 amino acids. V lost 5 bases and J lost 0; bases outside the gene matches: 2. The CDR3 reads CASSLRGSTDTQYF. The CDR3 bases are TGTGCCAGCAGCCTCAGGGGGAGCACAGATACGCAGTATTTT.

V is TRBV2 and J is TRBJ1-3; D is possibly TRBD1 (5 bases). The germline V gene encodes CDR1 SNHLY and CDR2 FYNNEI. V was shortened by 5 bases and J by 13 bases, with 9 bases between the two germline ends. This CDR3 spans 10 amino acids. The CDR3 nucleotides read TGTGCCAGCAGTCGGACATCAATATATTTT. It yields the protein CASSRTSIYF.

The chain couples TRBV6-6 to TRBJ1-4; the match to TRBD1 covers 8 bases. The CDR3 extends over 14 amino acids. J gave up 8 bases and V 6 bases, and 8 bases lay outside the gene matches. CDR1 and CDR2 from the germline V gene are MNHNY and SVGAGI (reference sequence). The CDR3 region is CASRPGGMGEKLFF. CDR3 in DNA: TGTGCCAGCAGGCCAGGGGGCATGGGGGAAAAACTGTTTTTT.

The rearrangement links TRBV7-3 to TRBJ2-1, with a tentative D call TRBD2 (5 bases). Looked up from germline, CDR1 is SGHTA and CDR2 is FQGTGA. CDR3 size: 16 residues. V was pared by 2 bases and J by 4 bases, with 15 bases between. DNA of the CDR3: TGTGCCAGCAGCTTAGATGCCGGCGGGCATTACAATGAGCAGTTCTTC. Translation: CASSLDAGGHYNEQFF.

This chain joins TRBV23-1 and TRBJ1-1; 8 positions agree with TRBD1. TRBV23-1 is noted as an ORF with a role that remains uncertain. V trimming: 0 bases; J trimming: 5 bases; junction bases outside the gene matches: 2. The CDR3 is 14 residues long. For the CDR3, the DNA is TGCGCCAGCAGTCAATCCGGGACAGGAACTGAAGCTTTCTTT. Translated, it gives CASSQSGTGTEAFF.

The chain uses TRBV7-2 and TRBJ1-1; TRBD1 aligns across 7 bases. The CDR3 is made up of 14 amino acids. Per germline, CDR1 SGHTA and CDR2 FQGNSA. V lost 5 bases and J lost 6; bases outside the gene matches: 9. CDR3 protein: CASSVRTGGAEAFF. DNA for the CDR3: TGTGCCAGCAGCGTTAGGACAGGCGGGGCTGAAGCTTTCTTT.

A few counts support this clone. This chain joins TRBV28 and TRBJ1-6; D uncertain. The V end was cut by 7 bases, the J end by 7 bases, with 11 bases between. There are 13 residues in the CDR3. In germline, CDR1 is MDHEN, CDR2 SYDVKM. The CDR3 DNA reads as TGTGCCAGCACCCTCGAACGGAATTCACCCCTCCACTTT. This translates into CASTLERNSPLHF.

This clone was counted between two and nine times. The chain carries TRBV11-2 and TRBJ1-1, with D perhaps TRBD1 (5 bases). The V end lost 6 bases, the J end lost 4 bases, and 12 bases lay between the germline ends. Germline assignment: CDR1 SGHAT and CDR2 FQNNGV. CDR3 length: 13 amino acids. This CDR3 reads CASSRWGGTEAFF. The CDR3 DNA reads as TGTGCCAGCAGTAGATGGGGGGGCACTGAAGCTTTCTTT.

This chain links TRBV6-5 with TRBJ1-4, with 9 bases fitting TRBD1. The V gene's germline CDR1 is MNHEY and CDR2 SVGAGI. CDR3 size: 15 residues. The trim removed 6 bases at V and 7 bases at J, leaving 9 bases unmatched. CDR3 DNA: TGTGCCAGCAGCGACCGTGGGACAGGGTTTGAAAAACTGTTTTTT. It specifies CASSDRGTGFEKLFF.

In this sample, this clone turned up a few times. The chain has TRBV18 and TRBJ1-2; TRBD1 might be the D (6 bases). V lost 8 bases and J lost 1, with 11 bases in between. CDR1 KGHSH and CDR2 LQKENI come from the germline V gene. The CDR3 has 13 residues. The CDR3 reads CASQQGNNYGYTF. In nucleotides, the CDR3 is TGTGCCAGCCAACAGGGAAATAACTATGGCTACACCTTC.

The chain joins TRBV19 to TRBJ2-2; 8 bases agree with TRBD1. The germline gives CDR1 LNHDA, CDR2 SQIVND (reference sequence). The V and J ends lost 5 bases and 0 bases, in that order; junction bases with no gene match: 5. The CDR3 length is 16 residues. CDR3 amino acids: CASSFRTGTNTGELFF. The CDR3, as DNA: TGTGCCAGTAGTTTCCGGACAGGGACGAACACCGGGGAGCTGTTTTTT.

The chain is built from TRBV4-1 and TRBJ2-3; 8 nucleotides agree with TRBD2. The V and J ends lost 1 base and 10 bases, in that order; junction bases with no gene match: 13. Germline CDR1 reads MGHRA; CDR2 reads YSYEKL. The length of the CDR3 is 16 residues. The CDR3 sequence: CASSQGAGATRSAQYF. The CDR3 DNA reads TGCGCCAGCAGCCAAGGAGCGGGGGCCACCAGGTCTGCGCAGTATTTT.

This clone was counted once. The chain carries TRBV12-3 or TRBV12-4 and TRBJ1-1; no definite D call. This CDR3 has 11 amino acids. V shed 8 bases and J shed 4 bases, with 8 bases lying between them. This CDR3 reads CASGYSTEAFF. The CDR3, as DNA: TGTGCCAGCGGCTACAGCACTGAAGCTTTCTTT.

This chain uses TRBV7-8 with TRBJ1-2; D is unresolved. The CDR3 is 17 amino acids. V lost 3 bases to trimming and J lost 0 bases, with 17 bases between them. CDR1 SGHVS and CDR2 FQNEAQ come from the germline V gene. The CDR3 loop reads CASSFAALPGANYGYTF. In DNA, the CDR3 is TGTGCCAGCAGCTTTGCGGCACTACCCGGAGCTAACTATGGCTACACCTTC.

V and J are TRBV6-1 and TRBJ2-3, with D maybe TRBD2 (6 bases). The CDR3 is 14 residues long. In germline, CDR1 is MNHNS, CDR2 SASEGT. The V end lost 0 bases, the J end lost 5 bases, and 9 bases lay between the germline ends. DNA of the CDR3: TGTGCCAGCAGTGAAGCGGGGGGTGAAGATACGCAGTATTTT. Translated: CASSEAGGEDTQYF.

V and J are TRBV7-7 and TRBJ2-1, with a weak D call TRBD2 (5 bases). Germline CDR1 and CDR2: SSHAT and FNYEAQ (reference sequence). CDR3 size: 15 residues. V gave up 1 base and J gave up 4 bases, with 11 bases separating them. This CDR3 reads CASSLEAGEYNEQFF. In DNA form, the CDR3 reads TGTGCCAGCAGCTTAGAGGCGGGCGAGTACAATGAGCAGTTCTTC.

This CDR3 is CASSLGGFSYEQYF. For the CDR3, the DNA is TGCGCCAGCAGCTTAGGCGGGTTCTCCTACGAGCAGTACTTC. This chain joins TRBV5-1 and TRBJ2-7; TRBD2 might be the D (5 bases). The CDR3 extends over 14 amino acids. Between the trimmed V and J ends, which lost 2 bases and 0 bases, there was a span of 9 bases. CDR1 and CDR2 (germline): SGHRS, YFSETQ.

The CDR3 is CASSQVPGGNYGYTF. CDR3 bases: TGCGCCAGCAGCCAAGTTCCAGGGGGAAACTATGGCTACACCTTC. The chain recombines TRBV4-1 with TRBJ1-2; 7 nucleotides match TRBD1. The CDR3 totals 15 residues. The ends lost 1 base at V and 2 bases at J; junction bases unmatched: 4. Germline V lookup: CDR1 MGHRA, CDR2 YSYEKL.

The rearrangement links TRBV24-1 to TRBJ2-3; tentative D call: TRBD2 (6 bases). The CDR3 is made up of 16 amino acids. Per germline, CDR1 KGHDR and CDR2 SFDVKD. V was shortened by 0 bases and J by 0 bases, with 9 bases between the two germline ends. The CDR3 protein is CATSDLQGTSTDTQYF. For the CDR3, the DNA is TGTGCCACCAGTGATTTGCAAGGGACTAGCACAGATACGCAGTATTTT.

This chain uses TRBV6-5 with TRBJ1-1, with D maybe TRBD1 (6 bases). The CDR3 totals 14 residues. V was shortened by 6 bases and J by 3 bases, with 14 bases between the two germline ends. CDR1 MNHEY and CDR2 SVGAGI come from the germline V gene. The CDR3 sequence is CASSQGFSDTEAFF. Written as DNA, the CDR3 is TGTGCCAGCAGCCAGGGGTTTTCGGACACTGAAGCTTTCTTT.

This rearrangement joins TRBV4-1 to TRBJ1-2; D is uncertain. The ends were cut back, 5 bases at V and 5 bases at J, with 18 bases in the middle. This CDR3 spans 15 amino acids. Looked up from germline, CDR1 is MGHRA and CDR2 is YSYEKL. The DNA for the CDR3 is TGCGCCAGCAGCAACGGCGTGGCAGGCTTTTATGGCTACACCTTC. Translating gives CASSNGVAGFYGYTF.

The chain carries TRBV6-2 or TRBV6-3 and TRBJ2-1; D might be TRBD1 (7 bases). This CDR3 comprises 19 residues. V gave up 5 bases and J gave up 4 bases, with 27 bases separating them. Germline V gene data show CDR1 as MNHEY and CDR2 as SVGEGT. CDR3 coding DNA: TGTGCCAGCAGTCGTACAGGGGTCGCGCCCTTCCGGGGGTACAATGAGCAGTTCTTC. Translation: CASSRTGVAPFRGYNEQFF.

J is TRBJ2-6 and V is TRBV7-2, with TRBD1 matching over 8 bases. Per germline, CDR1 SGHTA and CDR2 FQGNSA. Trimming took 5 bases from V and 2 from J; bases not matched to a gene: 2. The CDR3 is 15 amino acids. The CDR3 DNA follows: TGTGCCAGCAGCCAGGGGGCGGCTGGGGCCAACGTCCTGACTTTC. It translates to CASSQGAAGANVLTF.

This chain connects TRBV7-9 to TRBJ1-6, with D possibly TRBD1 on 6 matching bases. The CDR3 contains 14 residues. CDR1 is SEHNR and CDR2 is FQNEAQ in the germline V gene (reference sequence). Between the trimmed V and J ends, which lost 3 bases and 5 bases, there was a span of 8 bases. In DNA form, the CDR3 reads TGTGCCAGCAGCTTTCGGACAGATAATTCACCCCTCCACTTT. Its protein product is CASSFRTDNSPLHF.

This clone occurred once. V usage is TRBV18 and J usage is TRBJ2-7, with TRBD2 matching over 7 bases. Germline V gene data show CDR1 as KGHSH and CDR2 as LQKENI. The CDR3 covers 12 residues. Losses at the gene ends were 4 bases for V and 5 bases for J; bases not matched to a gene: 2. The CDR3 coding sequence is TGTGCCAGCTCACGGCTAGCGGACGAGCAGTACTTC. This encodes CASSRLADEQYF.